This TCR beta chain was identified in a study of CD8+ T cells in alopecia areata. Treatment defined: oral pan-JAK inhibitor, 5-10 mg twice daily. Samples from alopecia areata patients were lesional scalp punch biopsies and peripheral blood. Concerning this clone itself: Its specificity is not known.

RNA extraction and reverse transcription yielded cDNA as sequencing template. Sequencing was performed with immunoSEQ multiplex PCR; in TCRdb, only in-frame clones are kept and a portion is missing. The sample lists about 190,000 clones; around 60% were seen once. The ends were cut back, 0 bases at V and 8 bases at J, with 6 bases in the middle. This CDR3 is 12 amino acids long. From germline, CDR1 is SGHNT and CDR2 YYREEE (reference sequence). Study-level findings and limits: Tofacitinib yielded significantly lower scalp clonality and fewer expanded CD8+ clones among the top 100. A large proportion of expanded lesional clones were detected persisting in scalp and blood during tofacitinib. Mice gave a clearer picture of TCR sharing than patients did, possibly for HLA-related reasons.

Material: CD4+ T cells sorted from blood, obtained around week 50, from a patient treated with tofacitinib. The V call is TRBV5-4, the J call TRBJ2-1; the D is unclear. This receptor was identified in a human donor with alopecia areata. The CDR3: CASSLVGYEQFF. The CDR3 DNA follows: TGTGCCAGCAGCTTGGTAGGTTATGAGCAGTTCTTC.